This T cell receptor (beta chain) was profiled in a study of T cells in women clearing cervical HPV infection. Study-wide results and limits: It is unknown whether associations predate infection; no effector/memory or HPV-specific sorting.

With respect to this clone: Antigen unknown.

Sequencing was performed with immunoSEQ multiplex PCR; in TCRdb, only in-frame clones are kept and a portion is missing. The sample has over 30,000 clones. The sequence was collected from a woman aged 18 to 69 with a cervical HPV16 infection that either progressed to CIN3+ or cleared (not recorded which). The sequencing sample was made of blood buffy coat.

CDR3 loop: CASRVEGVSYGYTF. CDR3 bases read: TGTGCCAGCAGAGTCGAGGGGGTATCCTATGGC. The V gene is TRBV2, the J gene TRBJ1-2; the D gene is possibly TRBD1 (6 bases). Sequencing ends 3 residues short of the CDR3 end; the germline J gene provides the rest. The germline V gene has CDR1 SNHLY and CDR2 FYNNEI. The CDR3 extends over 14 amino acids. Trimming cost V 6 bases and J 4 bases, with 15 bases left between them.